The clone carrying this T cell receptor (beta chain) was seen at least ten times. The data are from a study of T cells in Graves' hyperthyroidism and ophthalmopathy. The germline V and J ends were trimmed by 0 bases and 6 bases, with 12 bases remaining between them. The CDR3 runs 14 residues. Germline CDR1 SGHTA, CDR2 FQGNSA. RNA transcripts provided the source from which TCR beta CDR3 regions were amplified. A first-round RT-PCR of the TCR CDR3 used the HTBI primer set. MiXCR, run by TCRdb on the multiplex PCR reads, gives a single entry per CDR3 protein. This table holds roughly 570,000 distinct CDR3 sequences, more than 15% found once.

This chain uses TRBV7-2 with TRBJ2-7; a possible D gene is TRBD1 (6 bases). The source of this sequence is a woman aged 30 to 39 with Graves' hyperthyroidism. The sample consisted of blood. CDR3 region: CASSLAGASFEQYF. CDR3 bases: TGTGCCAGCAGCTTAGCGGGGGCCTCTTTCGAGCAGTACTTC.